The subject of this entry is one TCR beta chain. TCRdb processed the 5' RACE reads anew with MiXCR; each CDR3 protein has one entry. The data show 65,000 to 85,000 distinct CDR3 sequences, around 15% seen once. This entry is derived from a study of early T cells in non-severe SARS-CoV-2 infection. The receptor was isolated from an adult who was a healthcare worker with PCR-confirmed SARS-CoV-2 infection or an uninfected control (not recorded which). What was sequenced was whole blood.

The CDR3 sequence: CASFSGTGGYYEQYF. DNA for the CDR3: TGTGCCAGCTTTTCCGGGACAGGGGGTTACTACGAGCAGTACTTC. The chain couples TRBV7-8 to TRBJ2-7; 11 nucleotides line up with TRBD1. CDR1 SGHVS and CDR2 FQNEAQ come from the germline V gene. The CDR3 covers 15 residues. Losses at the gene ends were 8 bases for V and 3 bases for J; bases not matched to a gene: 9. The full variable domain, with the rest looked up from reference TRBV7-8 and TRBJ2-7, is GAGVSQSPRYKVAKRGQDVALRCDPISGHVSLFWYQQALGQGPEFLTYFQNEAQLDKSGLPSDRFFAERPEGSVSTLKIQRTQQEDSAVYLCASFSGTGGYYEQYFGPGTRLTVT.